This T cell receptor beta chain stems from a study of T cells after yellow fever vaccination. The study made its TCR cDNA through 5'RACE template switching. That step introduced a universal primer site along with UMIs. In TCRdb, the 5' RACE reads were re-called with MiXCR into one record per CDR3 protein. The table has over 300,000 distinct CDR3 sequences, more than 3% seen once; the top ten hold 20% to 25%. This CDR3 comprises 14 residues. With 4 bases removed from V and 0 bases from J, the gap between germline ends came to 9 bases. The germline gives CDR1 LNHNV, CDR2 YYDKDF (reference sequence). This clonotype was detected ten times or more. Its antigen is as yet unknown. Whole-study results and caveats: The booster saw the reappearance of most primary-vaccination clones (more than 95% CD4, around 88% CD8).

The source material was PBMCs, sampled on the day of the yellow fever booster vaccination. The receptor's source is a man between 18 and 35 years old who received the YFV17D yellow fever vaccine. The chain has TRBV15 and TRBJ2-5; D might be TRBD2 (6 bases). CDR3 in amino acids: CATSTGRNQETQYF. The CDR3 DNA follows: TGTGCCACCAGCACGGGGAGGAACCAAGAGACCCAGTACTTC. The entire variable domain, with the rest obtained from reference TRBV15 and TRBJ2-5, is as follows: DAMVIQNPRYQVTQFGKPVTLSCSQTLNHNVMYWYQQKSSQAPKLLFHYYDKDFNNEADTPDNFQSRRPNTSFCFLDIRSPGLGDTAMYLCATSTGRNQETQYFGPGTRLLVL.